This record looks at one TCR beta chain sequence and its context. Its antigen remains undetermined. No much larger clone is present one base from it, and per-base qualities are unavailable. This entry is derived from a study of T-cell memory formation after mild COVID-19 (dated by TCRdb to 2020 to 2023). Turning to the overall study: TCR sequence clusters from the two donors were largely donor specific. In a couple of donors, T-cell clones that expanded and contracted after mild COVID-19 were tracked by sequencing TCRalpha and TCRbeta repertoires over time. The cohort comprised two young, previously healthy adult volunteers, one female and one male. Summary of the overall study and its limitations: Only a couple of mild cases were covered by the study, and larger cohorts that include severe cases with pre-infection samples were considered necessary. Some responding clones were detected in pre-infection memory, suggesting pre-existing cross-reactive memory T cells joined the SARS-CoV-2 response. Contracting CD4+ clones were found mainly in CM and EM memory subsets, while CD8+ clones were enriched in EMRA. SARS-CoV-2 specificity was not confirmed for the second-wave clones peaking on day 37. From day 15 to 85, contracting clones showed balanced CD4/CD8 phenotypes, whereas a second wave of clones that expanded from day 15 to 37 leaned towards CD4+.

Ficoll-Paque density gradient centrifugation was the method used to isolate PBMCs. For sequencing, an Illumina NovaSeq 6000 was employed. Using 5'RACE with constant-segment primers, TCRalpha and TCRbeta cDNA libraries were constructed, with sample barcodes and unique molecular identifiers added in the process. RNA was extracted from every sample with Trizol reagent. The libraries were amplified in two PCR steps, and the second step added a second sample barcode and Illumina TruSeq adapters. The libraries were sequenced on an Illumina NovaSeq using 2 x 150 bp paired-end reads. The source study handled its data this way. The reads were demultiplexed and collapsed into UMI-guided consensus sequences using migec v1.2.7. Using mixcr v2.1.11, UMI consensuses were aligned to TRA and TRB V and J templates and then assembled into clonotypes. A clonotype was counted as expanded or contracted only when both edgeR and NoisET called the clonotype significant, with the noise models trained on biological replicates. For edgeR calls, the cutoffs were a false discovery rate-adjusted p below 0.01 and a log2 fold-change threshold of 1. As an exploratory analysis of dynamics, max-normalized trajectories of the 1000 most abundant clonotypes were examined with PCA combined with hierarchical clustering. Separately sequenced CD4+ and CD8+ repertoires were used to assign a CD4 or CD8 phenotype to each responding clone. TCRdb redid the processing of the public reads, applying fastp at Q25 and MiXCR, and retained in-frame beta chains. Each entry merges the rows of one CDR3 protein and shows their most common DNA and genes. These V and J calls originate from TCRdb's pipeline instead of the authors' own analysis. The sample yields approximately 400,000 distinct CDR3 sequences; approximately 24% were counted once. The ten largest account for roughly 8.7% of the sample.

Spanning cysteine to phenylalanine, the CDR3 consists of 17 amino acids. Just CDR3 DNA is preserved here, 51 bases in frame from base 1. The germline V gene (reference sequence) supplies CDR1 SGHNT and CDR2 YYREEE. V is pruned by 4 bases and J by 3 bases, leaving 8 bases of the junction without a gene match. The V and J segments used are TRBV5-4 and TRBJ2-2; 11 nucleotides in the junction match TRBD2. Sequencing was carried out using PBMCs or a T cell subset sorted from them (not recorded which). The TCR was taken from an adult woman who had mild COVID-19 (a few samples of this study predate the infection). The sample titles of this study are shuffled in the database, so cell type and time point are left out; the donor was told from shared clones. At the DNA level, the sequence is TGTGCCAGCAGCGGCAGACTAGCGGGGACAGACACCGGGGAGCTGTTTTTT. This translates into CASSGRLAGTDTGELFF.